This T cell receptor beta chain was profiled in a study of OX40 agonist ivuxolimab in advanced cancers. General observations from the study: CD4+ T cells averaged fewer expanded clones than CD8+ T cells.

Turning to this clone: Its antigen is not known.

CDR3 length: 14 residues. The germline V gene has CDR1 LGHNA and CDR2 YNFKEQ. With 0 bases removed from V and 5 bases from J, the gap between germline ends came to 7 bases. Clones were sequenced by immunoSEQ multiplex PCR, and TCRdb holds only the in-frame ones, with some missing. The repertoire consists of approximately 69,000 clones, with 90% occurring once and the leading ten covering about 10%. The TCR comes from an adult with an advanced solid tumor such as melanoma, head and neck, liver or kidney cancer. The rearrangement links TRBV4-2 to TRBJ2-2; a weak D match, TRBD1 (5 bases). The sample was CD4+ or CD8+ T cells sorted from blood, taken in a trial of the OX40 agonist ivuxolimab. CDR3 protein: CASSQDRGTGELFF. The CDR3 nucleotides are TGTGCCAGCAGCCAAGATAGGGGTACCGGGGAGCTGTTTTTT.